Listed below are T cell receptor beta chains from one sample, sequenced in a study of shared clonotypes between healthy human individuals. Some clones are missing from TCRdb's copy, which holds only in-frame ones; the method was immunoSEQ multiplex PCR. The data contain about 490,000 clones, around 85% of them singletons. The specimen sequenced was PBMCs. These receptors all come from a woman in her thirties or forties in good health. Some clones in this sample may be carry-over from other donors' samples. CDR3s include the opening cysteine and the closing phenylalanine or tryptophan. D genes are given only for firm matches. Size values are once, few and many counts, or a class for expanded clones, and some rows have none.

V	D	size	J	CDR3	DNA
TRBV9	TRBD2	-	TRBJ2-3	CASSVAPSGRVTDTQYF	TGTGCCAGCAGCGTAGCCCCTAGCGGGAGAGTCACAGATACGCAGTATTTT
TRBV7-3	-	-	TRBJ2-3	CASSALGTDTQYF	TGTGCCAGCAGCGCCTTGGGGACAGATACGCAGTATTTT
TRBV9	TRBD1	-	TRBJ1-5	CASSGTGPNQPQHF	TGTGCCAGCAGCGGGACAGGGCCGAATCAGCCCCAGCATTTT
TRBV7-3	-	few	TRBJ2-1	CASSLYLAGTYNEQFF	TGTGCCAGCAGCTTATATTTGGCGGGGACATACAATGAGCAGTTCTTC
TRBV4-3	TRBD1	-	TRBJ1-2	CASSQDPPRGDRGYGYTF	TGCGCCAGCAGCCAAGATCCCCCCAGGGGTGACAGGGGGTATGGCTACACCTTC
TRBV9	-	-	TRBJ1-2	CASSVVAGGSSGYTF	TGTGCCAGCAGCGTAGTCGCGGGGGGATCTTCTGGCTACACCTTC
TRBV15	TRBD2	-	TRBJ2-3	CATKRGYTDTQYF	TGTGCCACCAAGCGGGGGTACACAGATACGCAGTATTTT
TRBV28	-	-	TRBJ1-4	CASSLWGDEKLFF	TGTGCCAGCAGTTTATGGGGGGATGAAAAACTGTTTTTT
TRBV18	TRBD1	-	TRBJ2-5	CASSRTGTGLGETQYF	TGTGCCAGCTCACGGACCGGGACAGGCCTGGGAGAGACCCAGTACTTC
TRBV9	-	-	TRBJ2-1	CASSGSFYNEQFF	TGTGCCAGCAGCGGGAGCTTCTACAATGAGCAGTTCTTC
TRBV28	TRBD1	-	TRBJ2-1	CASSQRSGQGFAEQFF	TGTGCCAGCAGTCAGAGATCGGGACAGGGATTCGCTGAGCAGTTCTTC
TRBV6-1	-	-	TRBJ1-5	CASSEDQPQHF	TGTGCCAGCAGTGAAGATCAGCCCCAGCATTTT
TRBV25-1	TRBD1	many	TRBJ1-4	CASSVGTGNEKLFF	TGTGCCAGCAGTGTCGGGACAGGGAATGAAAAACTGTTTTTT
TRBV28	-	-	TRBJ2-7	CASSPRGEQYF	TGTGCCAGCAGTCCCCGCGGGGAGCAGTACTTC
TRBV11-2	TRBD2	-	TRBJ2-2	CASSPPLAGWVTGELFF	TGTGCCAGCAGCCCGCCACTAGCGGGATGGGTTACCGGGGAGCTGTTTTTT
TRBV7-7	-	-	TRBJ1-2	CASSPPRYGYTF	TGTGCCAGCAGCCCCCCTCGGTATGGCTACACCTTC
TRBV5-1	TRBD1	-	TRBJ2-1	CASSHSDRDYEQFF	TGCGCCAGCAGCCATTCGGACAGGGACTATGAGCAGTTCTTC
TRBV7-9	-	-	TRBJ2-1	CASSLDQKGGEQFF	TGTGCCAGCAGCTTAGATCAAAAGGGCGGTGAGCAGTTCTTC
TRBV11-2	-	-	TRBJ2-3	CASSPTLAASTDTQYF	TGTGCCAGCAGCCCCACACTAGCAGCTAGCACAGATACGCAGTATTTT
TRBV19	TRBD2	-	TRBJ2-3	CASSETSGSTEDTQYF	TGTGCCAGTAGTGAGACTAGCGGGAGTACGGAAGATACGCAGTATTTT
TRBV5-1	TRBD1	-	TRBJ2-3	CASSQDRAAADTQYF	TGCGCCAGCAGCCAAGACAGGGCAGCGGCAGATACGCAGTATTTT
TRBV5-1	TRBD1	-	TRBJ2-3	CASSLLQGAGTDTQYF	TGCGCCAGCAGCTTACTCCAGGGGGCGGGCACAGATACGCAGTATTTT
TRBV7-6	-	-	TRBJ2-5	CASSSRGWDKETQYF	TGTGCCAGCAGCTCACGGGGTTGGGACAAAGAGACCCAGTACTTC
TRBV4-2	-	-	TRBJ2-7	CASSQGGLGLIYEQYF	TGTGCCAGCAGCCAAGGCGGGCTAGGACTCATCTACGAGCAGTACTTC
TRBV5-3	-	-	TRBJ2-1	CAIPPTVNEQFF	TGTGCCATTCCCCCGACAGTCAATGAGCAGTTCTTC
TRBV7-3	TRBD2	-	TRBJ2-5	CASSPGLAGVETQYF	TGTGCCAGCAGCCCGGGACTAGCGGGAGTGGAGACCCAGTACTTC
TRBV15	-	-	TRBJ2-6	CATSRDKGSGANVLTF	TGTGCCACCAGCAGAGATAAAGGGTCCGGGGCCAACGTCCTGACTTTC
TRBV6-4	TRBD1	-	TRBJ2-2	CASSERDRDTGELFF	TGTGCCAGCAGTGAGCGGGACAGGGACACCGGGGAGCTGTTTTTT
TRBV4-3	TRBD1	-	TRBJ2-7	CASSQERTGLAYEQYF	TGCGCCAGCAGCCAAGAGAGGACAGGATTAGCCTACGAGCAGTACTTC
TRBV11-2	-	-	TRBJ1-2	CASSLALNYGYTF	TGTGCCAGCAGCTTAGCCTTAAACTATGGCTACACCTTC
TRBV4-2	-	-	TRBJ2-4	CASSPRGGGGAKNIQYF	TGTGCCAGCAGCCCCCGGGGCGGAGGCGGGGCCAAAAACATTCAGTACTTC
TRBV18	-	-	TRBJ2-3	CASSPPVSADTDTQYF	TGTGCCAGCTCACCACCGGTGTCGGCTGACACAGATACGCAGTATTTT
TRBV7-3	-	once	TRBJ2-1	CASSLGRAEAGNEQFF	TGTGCCAGCAGCCTAGGGCGGGCGGAGGCGGGCAATGAGCAGTTCTTC
TRBV29-1	TRBD1	once	TRBJ2-7	CSVSPQGVGEQYF	TGCAGCGTTTCGCCCCAGGGGGTCGGAGAGCAGTACTTC
TRBV30	-	-	TRBJ2-1	CAWSGPGNNEQFF	TGTGCCTGGAGTGGCCCGGGGAACAATGAGCAGTTCTTC
TRBV5-1	-	-	TRBJ1-1	CASSLIGMNTEAFF	TGCGCCAGCAGCTTGATTGGAATGAACACTGAAGCTTTCTTT
TRBV30	-	-	TRBJ1-1	CAWRVNRATEAFF	TGTGCCTGGAGAGTTAACAGGGCCACTGAAGCTTTCTTT
TRBV19	-	-	TRBJ2-7	CASSPADSSYEQYF	TGTGCCAGTAGCCCAGCGGACAGTTCCTACGAGCAGTACTTC
TRBV4-1	TRBD1	-	TRBJ2-6	CASSQTTGQGGRSGANVLTF	TGCGCCAGCAGCCAAACTACGGGACAGGGTGGTCGTTCCGGGGCCAACGTCCTGACTTTC
TRBV14	-	-	TRBJ2-2	CASSKNSGAGESGELFF	TGTGCCAGCAGCAAGAATTCCGGGGCAGGGGAGTCCGGGGAGCTGTTTTTT
TRBV28	-	-	TRBJ2-7	CASSPGGTQTYEQYF	TGTGCCAGCAGTCCTGGGGGGACACAGACCTACGAGCAGTACTTC
TRBV6-6	-	-	TRBJ2-7	CASSPTGISYEQYF	TGTGCCAGCAGCCCCACAGGGATCTCCTACGAGCAGTACTTC
TRBV7-9	-	-	TRBJ1-2	CASSLALGGHYGYTF	TGTGCCAGCAGCTTAGCGCTCGGGGGGCACTATGGCTACACCTTC
TRBV4-1	-	-	TRBJ1-4	CASSQGSAPVGEKLFF	TGCGCCAGCAGCCAAGGATCCGCGCCTGTCGGTGAAAAACTGTTTTTT
TRBV5-1	-	-	TRBJ1-4	CASSLVQGGEKLFF	TGCGCCAGCAGCTTGGTTCAGGGCGGAGAAAAACTGTTTTTT
TRBV28	-	-	TRBJ1-5	CASSPPTEPGGQPQHF	TGTGCCAGCAGTCCCCCAACCGAGCCAGGAGGCCAGCCCCAGCATTTT
TRBV6-5	TRBD1	-	TRBJ2-3	CASRPRQGGTDTQYF	TGTGCCAGCAGGCCCAGACAGGGTGGCACAGATACGCAGTATTTT
TRBV2	-	-	TRBJ2-2	CASSEALGRELFF	TGTGCCAGCAGTGAAGCGCTCGGCCGGGAGCTGTTTTTT
TRBV6-1	-	-	TRBJ2-1	CASTPRGDDEQFF	TGTGCCAGCACCCCCAGGGGGGACGATGAGCAGTTCTTC
TRBV30	-	-	TRBJ1-1	CARRGMNTEAFF	TGTGCCCGGCGGGGGATGAACACTGAAGCTTTCTTT
TRBV30	-	-	TRBJ2-1	CAWSVGVSYNEQFF	TGTGCCTGGAGTGTTGGGGTGTCCTACAATGAGCAGTTCTTC
TRBV7-8	TRBD1	-	TRBJ2-7	CASSSNRGLEQYF	TGTGCCAGCAGCTCCAACAGGGGGCTTGAGCAGTACTTC
TRBV28	-	-	TRBJ2-7	CASPPTGDSSYEQYF	TGTGCCAGCCCCCCGACTGGGGATAGCTCCTACGAGCAGTACTTC